The source of this T cell receptor (beta chain) is a study of shared clonotypes between healthy human individuals. Study conclusions and caveats: Sample collection involved blood only; tissue repertoires are likely different. The low donor count limited represented genetic and exposure-history diversity.

Between the trimmed V and J ends, which lost 5 bases and 2 bases, there was a span of 15 bases. The CDR3 covers 16 residues. The germline V gene encodes CDR1 MDHEN and CDR2 SYDVKM. The repertoire was sequenced with immunoSEQ multiplex PCR; TCRdb's copy has only in-frame clones and lacks some. The data contain about half a million clones, around 80% of them singletons. Donors included only healthy HIV-negative adults lacking recent acute infections or vaccinations. Each sample came from a Caucasian adult donor living in Nashville, Tennessee. A word on this clone: What it binds is not known.

The chain joins TRBV28 to TRBJ2-2; maybe TRBD1 (6 bases). The receptor comes from a woman aged 35 to 49 in good health. Some clones in this sample may be carry-over from other donors' samples. The sequenced material came from PBMCs. CDR3 in DNA: TGTGCCAGCAGTCCCAGGGGTGGGCCCAACACCGGGGAGCTGTTTTTT. Translation gives CASSPRGGPNTGELFF. The full variable domain, completed using reference TRBV28 and TRBJ2-2, is DVKVTQSSRYLVKRTGEKVFLECVQDMDHENMFWYRQDPGLGLRLIYFSYDVKMKEKGDIPEGYSVSREKKERFSLILESASTNQTSMYLCASSPRGGPNTGELFFGEGSRLTVL.